This T cell receptor (beta chain) is from a study of CD8 T cells in Susac syndrome. Looked up from germline, CDR1 is KGHSH and CDR2 is LQKENI. Germline trimming cut 8 bases from V and 9 bases from J; bases unmatched to any gene: 24. The CDR3 is made up of 17 amino acids. Random hexamers were used to reverse transcribe 0.5 to 1 ug of RNA. Coverage of TCR beta CDR3 amplification by immunoSEQ multiplex PCR extended to 54 Vbeta and 13 Jbeta. TCRdb recomputed calls from the immunoSEQ multiplex PCR reads with MiXCR, one row per CDR3 protein. The table has approximately 150,000 distinct CDR3 sequences, 85% to 95% seen once. Healthy donors, matched for age and sex, constituted the control group. Through negative isolation, CD4+ and CD8+ T cells were obtained, while TEMRA cells were enriched using FACS.

Sequencing used CD4+ T cells from PBMCs. The rearrangement links TRBV18 to TRBJ1-2; TRBD1 matches 7 bases. The TCR was taken from a human donor in good health. Here the CDR3 reads CASTPRSPSGTAWSYTF. The CDR3 bases are TGTGCCAGCACTCCGAGAAGTCCTTCTGGGACAGCCTGGAGCTACACCTTC.